The clone carrying this T cell receptor (beta chain) was seen a few times. Antigen unknown. V was pared by 3 bases and J by 4 bases, with 21 bases between. This CDR3 region has 17 residues. CDR1 LNHDA and CDR2 SQIVND come from the germline V gene (reference sequence). This entry belongs to a study of T cell repertoires in cytomegalovirus infection. Looking at the study overall: It was the public TCR beta signatures that indicated both CMV infection and matching HLA type.

General observations from the study: In two of eight donors, the top clonotype was HLA-C-restricted CMV-specific. Carriers of CMV plus the relevant HLA were identified by cumulative public TCR beta family frequency.

TCRdb reprocessed the reads via MiXCR and lists one record per CDR3 protein. The table shows some 120,000 distinct CDR3 sequences, with roughly a tenth occurring only once. The chain recombines TRBV19 with TRBJ1-2, with D uncertain. Sample: PBMCs, sequenced either directly or after in vitro stimulation (not recorded which). The clonotype was recovered from a human donor in good health (CMV status not recorded). Some clones in this sample may be carry-over from other donors' samples. Written as DNA, the CDR3 is TGTGCCAGTAGTATGGCGAAGAGCGGGGTCAGCGGCTATGGCTACACCTTC. This encodes CASSMAKSGVSGYGYTF.